One and the same sample provided the 30 T cell receptor beta chains below, sequenced in a study of cytomegalovirus exposure and HLA in healthy donors. Profiling relied on immunoSEQ multiplex PCR, and the TCRdb table lists in-frame clones only, not all of them. This sample carries about 73,000 clones, approximately 95% of them seen once, and the ten largest clones take approximately 3.3%. The sequencing input was PBMCs. The source of these receptors is a man younger than 30 in good health and CMV-seronegative.

The chain links TRBV27 to TRBJ2-7; no definite D call. CDR1 is MNHEY, CDR2 SMNVEV, per germline (reference sequence). V lost 5 bases to trimming and J lost 3 bases, with 11 bases between them. The CDR3 has 13 amino acids. CDR3 DNA sequence: TGTGCCAGCAGTATAGACTGGAACTACGAGCAGTACTTC. Protein sequence: CASSIDWNYEQYF.

V and J are TRBV7-2 and TRBJ1-1; D call uncertain. Germline assignment: CDR1 SGHTA and CDR2 FQGNSA. The V end lost 1 base, the J end lost 1 base, and 4 bases lay between the germline ends. This CDR3 has 13 residues. The CDR3 DNA follows: TGTGCCAGCAGCTTAGAACAGAACACTGAAGCTTTCTTT. The encoded protein is CASSLEQNTEAFF.

The sample holds one count of this clone. The J gene is TRBJ1-1, the V gene TRBV2; D unresolved. V lost 6 bases, J lost 3 bases, and 14 bases lay in between. The CDR3 loop spans 14 amino acids. Germline V lookup: CDR1 SNHLY, CDR2 FYNNEI. This chain's CDR3 is CASRRMDGDTEAFF. CDR3 nucleotide sequence: TGTGCCAGCAGGCGGATGGACGGGGACACTGAAGCTTTCTTT.

In the case of this clone: The conserved closing phenylalanine or tryptophan is absent in this CDR3, likely reflecting a read error. The limits of the CDR3 on the DNA are not certain, so only TCRdb's listed CDR3 is given. The CDR3 region is CASSASDRGRV. The chain carries TRBV10-1 and TRBJ1-1; no check of the table's D call, TRBD1, against the DNA was made. The CDR3 is made up of 11 amino acids, end residues included. CDR1 is WNHNN, CDR2 SYGVQD, per germline (reference sequence).

This chain uses TRBV19 with TRBJ2-3, with D tentatively TRBD1 (7 bases). V lost 2 bases and J 4 bases, leaving 16 bases between the germline ends. The CDR3 spans 16 residues. Germline V gene sequence: CDR1 LNHDA, CDR2 SQIVND (reference sequence). Written as DNA, the CDR3 is TGTGCCAGTAGTATAATGCAGGGGGGTACGGCAGATACGCAGTATTTT. The encoded protein is CASSIMQGGTADTQYF.

About this clone: Within the sample, other DNA sequences also encode this same CDR3. The rearrangement joins TRBV10-3 to TRBJ1-5, with a weak D call TRBD1 (6 bases). The CDR3 covers 13 residues. Trimming shortened V by 0 bases and J by 7 bases, and 7 bases separated the two germline ends. Germline V gives CDR1 ENHRY, CDR2 SYGVKD. CDR3 sequence: CAISESTGQPQHF. CDR3 DNA: TGTGCCATCAGTGAGTCGACAGGACAGCCCCAGCATTTT.

The gene calls are TRBV10-3 and TRBJ2-7; 8 bases align to TRBD1. Germline V lookup: CDR1 ENHRY, CDR2 SYGVKD. V was pared by 3 bases and J by 1 base, with 8 bases of the junction left unmatched. The CDR3 runs 16 residues. CDR3 protein: CAISDGSGGISYEQYF. The DNA for the CDR3 is TGTGCCATCAGTGATGGGTCAGGGGGCATTTCCTACGAGCAGTACTTC.

J is TRBJ2-2 and V is TRBV7-6, with 10 bases lining up with TRBD1. This CDR3 has 15 amino acids. With 5 bases clipped from V and 5 bases from J, the junction kept 5 bases outside the gene matches. CDR1 SGHVS and CDR2 FNYEAQ come from the germline V gene. CDR3 coding DNA: TGTGCCAGCAGCCACCGGACAGGGGGAACCGGGGAGCTGTTTTTT. Translation: CASSHRTGGTGELFF.

The CDR3 loop reads CASTTGITSTDTQYF. As DNA, the CDR3 is TGTGCCAGCACCACCGGGATTACTAGCACAGATACGCAGTATTTT. This sequence joins TRBV7-2 and TRBJ2-3, with D perhaps matching TRBD2 (5 bases). CDR1 SGHTA and CDR2 FQGNSA come from the germline V gene. Between the trimmed V and J ends, which lost 7 bases and 0 bases, there was a span of 14 bases. The CDR3 has 15 amino acids.

The rearrangement uses TRBV28 and TRBJ2-5, with a tentative D call TRBD1 (5 bases). With 5 bases removed from V and 5 bases from J, the gap between germline ends came to 9 bases. The CDR3 extends over 12 amino acids. Germline V lookup: CDR1 MDHEN, CDR2 SYDVKM. The CDR3 nucleotides read TGTGCCAGCAGTCCAGGGTGGGAGACCCAGTACTTC. It specifies CASSPGWETQYF.

The chain couples TRBV9 to TRBJ2-1; TRBD1 matches at 7 bases. From germline, CDR1 is SGDLS and CDR2 YYNGEE. V shed 4 bases, J shed 2 bases, and the junction held 3 bases outside the gene matches. This CDR3 has 14 amino acids. The CDR3 DNA sequence: TGTGCCAGCAGCCCAACAGGGGCCTACAATGAGCAGTTCTTC. It translates to CASSPTGAYNEQFF.

This chain connects TRBV2 to TRBJ2-7, with a weak D call TRBD2 (5 bases). The CDR3 length is 14 residues. The V and J ends lost 7 bases and 2 bases respectively, with 15 bases between them. Germline V gene data show CDR1 as SNHLY and CDR2 as FYNNEI. The CDR3, as DNA: TGTGCCAGCACGCCAAGGGCTAGCACCTACGAGCAGTACTTC. It specifies CASTPRASTYEQYF.

The V call is TRBV5-1, the J call TRBJ2-1, with a weak D call TRBD2 (6 bases). The CDR3 totals 12 residues. Trimming shortened V by 2 bases and J by 8 bases, and 8 bases separated the two germline ends. Per germline, CDR1 SGHRS and CDR2 YFSETQ. The CDR3: CASSFPGDEQFF. Written as DNA, the CDR3 is TGCGCCAGCAGCTTTCCGGGGGATGAGCAGTTCTTC.

The chain is built from TRBV6-4 and TRBJ1-5; D possibly corresponds to TRBD1 (5 bases). This CDR3 contains 13 residues. CDR1 is MRHNA, CDR2 SNTAGT, per germline. V was shortened by 5 bases and J by 3 bases, with 8 bases between the two germline ends. The CDR3 nucleotides are TGTGCCAGCAGTACAGGCGACAATCAGCCCCAGCATTTT. This gives the protein CASSTGDNQPQHF.

This sequence joins TRBV5-8 and TRBJ2-7; 7 bases agree with TRBD2. V lost 0 bases, J lost 0 bases, and 6 bases stayed unmatched. CDR3 size: 16 residues. Germline V gives CDR1 SGHTS, CDR2 YDEGEE. CDR3 amino acids: CASSLGGGTVSYEQYF. CDR3 nucleotides: TGTGCCAGCAGCTTGGGGGGGGGAACCGTCTCCTACGAGCAGTACTTC.

This chain uses TRBV20-1 with TRBJ1-2, with no clear D. Germline V gives CDR1 DFQATT, CDR2 SNEGSKA (reference sequence). V lost 6 bases to trimming and J lost 12 bases, with 17 bases between them. This CDR3 is built from 11 residues. For the CDR3, the DNA is TGCAGTGCCACACTGAGGAATCTCCACACCTTC. It is translated as CSATLRNLHTF.

The chain employs TRBV27 and TRBJ2-5; TRBD2 matches 13 bases. Trimming took 6 bases from V and 3 from J; bases not matched to a gene: 1. The CDR3 is made up of 14 amino acids. CDR1 is MNHEY and CDR2 is SMNVEV in the germline V gene (reference sequence). The CDR3 nucleotides read TGTGCCAGCAGACTAGCGGGGGGGGAAGAGACCCAGTACTTC. It codes for CASRLAGGEETQYF.

This clone was seen a single time. The chain employs TRBV18 and TRBJ2-1; D possibly corresponds to TRBD2 (5 bases). This CDR3 has 15 residues. Germline V CDR1 and CDR2: KGHSH, LQKENI. V lost 1 base and J 9 bases, leaving 16 bases between the germline ends. The CDR3 DNA reads as TGTGCCAGCTCACCACGGTCTGAGAGGGTAGTTGAGCAGTTCTTC. Translating gives CASSPRSERVVEQFF. Using reference TRBV18 and TRBJ2-1 for the parts outside the CDR3, the full variable domain is NAGVMQNPRHLVRRRGQEARLRCSPMKGHSHVYWYRQLPEEGLKFMVYLQKENIIDESGMPKERFSAEFPKEGPSILRIQQVVRGDSAAYFCASSPRSERVVEQFFGPGTRLTVL.

The CDR3 is CASSPPGGTEAFF. In DNA form, the CDR3 reads TGTGCCAGCAGCCCCCCGGGGGGCACTGAAGCTTTCTTT. This chain links TRBV7-9 with TRBJ1-1, with a weak D call TRBD1 (5 bases). Trimming took off 5 bases at V and 4 bases at J, with 11 bases between the two ends. The CDR3 runs 13 residues. Germline lookup yields CDR1 SEHNR and CDR2 FQNEAQ (reference sequence).

The V call is TRBV5-6, the J call TRBJ1-1, with D possibly being TRBD1 (6 bases). CDR1 is SGHDT and CDR2 is YYEEEE in the germline V gene. The CDR3 sequence is 12 residues long. Trimming pared 3 bases from V and 8 bases from J, leaving 11 bases between. The CDR3, as DNA: TGTGCCAGCAGCTGGCAAGGGGGAGAAGCTTTCTTT. It codes for CASSWQGGEAFF.

V usage is TRBV5-6 and J usage is TRBJ1-1; D not certain. In germline, CDR1 is SGHDT, CDR2 YYEEEE. The CDR3 is 14 amino acids. V lost 0 bases to trimming and J lost 5 bases, with 11 bases between them. The CDR3 loop is CASSLEGPGTEAFF. CDR3 in DNA: TGTGCCAGCAGCTTGGAAGGGCCGGGGACTGAAGCTTTCTTT.

The chain employs TRBV2 and TRBJ1-5, with D perhaps matching TRBD1 (6 bases). Trimming cost V 5 bases and J 0 bases, with 17 bases left between them. This CDR3 spans 17 amino acids. The V gene's germline CDR1 is SNHLY and CDR2 FYNNEI. This chain's CDR3 is CASSLTGGLFSNQPQHF. The CDR3 coding sequence is TGTGCCAGCAGTCTGACGGGGGGGCTTTTTAGCAATCAGCCCCAGCATTTT.

The rearrangement uses TRBV6-1 and TRBJ2-4; 9 bases map to TRBD1. The CDR3 consists of 19 residues. The trim removed 3 bases at V and 0 bases at J, leaving 12 bases unmatched. Germline CDR1 MNHNS, CDR2 SASEGT. The CDR3 DNA is TGTGCCAGCAGTGAGGTGGGACAGGGAGAGTCCCTAGCCAAAAACATTCAGTACTTC. Amino acids: CASSEVGQGESLAKNIQYF.

V gene TRBV5-4 combines with J gene TRBJ2-7; TRBD1 matches 10 bases. Trimming removed 5 bases from V and 5 bases from J; junction bases left unmatched: 7. CDR3 length equals 14 residues. Germline loops: CDR1 SGHNT, CDR2 YYREEE (reference sequence). The CDR3 DNA reads TGTGCCAGCAGACTCCAGGGACAGGGGCACGAGCAGTACTTC. The encoded protein is CASRLQGQGHEQYF.

The CDR3 DNA follows: TGCGCCAGCAGCCGCTATACTAGCGGGGATAGCACAGATACGCAGTATTTT. Its translation is CASSRYTSGDSTDTQYF. The chain couples TRBV5-1 to TRBJ2-3; the match to TRBD2 covers 10 bases. The CDR3 spans 17 residues. The junction had 8 bases not matched to a gene; V was cut back by 4 bases and J by 0 bases. The V gene's germline CDR1 is SGHRS and CDR2 YFSETQ.

The V and J genes are TRBV10-3 and TRBJ2-7; 11 nucleotides line up with TRBD2. Germline lookup yields CDR1 ENHRY and CDR2 SYGVKD. Trimming took 0 bases from V and 2 from J; bases not matched to a gene: 3. CDR3 size: 16 residues. Written as DNA, the CDR3 is TGTGCCATCAGTGAGTCCATACTAGCGGGGGCCTACGAGCAGTACTTC. Translating gives CAISESILAGAYEQYF.

J is TRBJ1-1 and V is TRBV14; D is ambiguous. The CDR3 is 14 residues long. Trimming stripped 6 bases from V and 8 bases from J, with 19 bases between. CDR1 and CDR2 (germline): SGHDN, FVKESK. The CDR3 region is CASSLQTGSLEAFF. DNA for the CDR3: TGTGCCAGCAGTCTTCAGACGGGTTCTCTAGAAGCTTTCTTT.

This sequence joins TRBV10-3 and TRBJ2-7; 9 bases match TRBD2. This CDR3 contains 18 residues. Trimming at V came to 0 bases and at J to 4 bases, leaving 13 bases not matched to a gene. In germline, CDR1 is ENHRY, CDR2 SYGVKD. The CDR3 loop is CAISESGPGAGGRYEQYF. The CDR3 region has the DNA TGTGCCATCAGTGAGTCGGGTCCCGGAGCGGGGGGTCGTTACGAGCAGTACTTC.

The genes are TRBV6-5 and TRBJ1-5; D is uncertain. CDR3 size: 15 residues. From germline, CDR1 is MNHEY and CDR2 SVGAGI. Trimming pared 5 bases from V and 3 bases from J, leaving 14 bases between. The CDR3 DNA is TGTGCCAGCAGTCGAGACGGCGGATTCAATCAGCCCCAGCATTTT. The encoded protein is CASSRDGGFNQPQHF.

The chain uses TRBV27 and TRBJ2-7; D not certain. Germline assignment: CDR1 MNHEY and CDR2 SMNVEV (reference sequence). The CDR3 extends over 16 amino acids. V was trimmed by 3 bases and J by 0 bases, leaving 15 bases between them. CDR3 residues: CASSLITGVASYEQYF. DNA for the CDR3: TGTGCCAGCAGTTTGATTACGGGTGTTGCCTCCTACGAGCAGTACTTC.